The 6 T cell receptor beta chains below were found in one sample sequenced in a study of T cell changes during pregnancy in multiple sclerosis. Clones were sequenced by immunoSEQ multiplex PCR, and TCRdb holds only the in-frame ones, with some missing. Of roughly 67,000 clones listed, roughly 92% are singletons. The specimen was peripheral blood, collected in the second trimester of pregnancy. These receptors were collected from a female donor with multiple sclerosis, enrolled in a pregnancy study.

This clone was recorded only once. The rearrangement links TRBV29-1 to TRBJ1-1; a possible D gene is TRBD1 (6 bases). The CDR3 length is 14 residues. V lost 5 bases and J 7 bases, leaving 20 bases between the germline ends. Germline V gene data show CDR1 as SQVTM and CDR2 as ANQGSEA. The CDR3 protein is CSVLINPDSDEAFF. The CDR3 DNA reads as TGCAGCGTTCTAATAAACCCGGACAGTGATGAAGCTTTCTTT.

This chain links TRBV4-1 with TRBJ1-1; D ambiguous. Trimming shortened V by 2 bases and J by 3 bases, and 13 bases separated the two germline ends. Germline V gene data show CDR1 as MGHRA and CDR2 as YSYEKL. CDR3 size: 15 residues. The CDR3 reads CASSQSNIRHTEAFF. DNA for the CDR3: TGCGCCAGCAGCCAATCTAATATACGCCACACTGAAGCTTTCTTT.

J is TRBJ2-1 and V is TRBV11-2; maybe TRBD2 (5 bases). Trimming removed 5 bases at V and 0 bases at J, with 20 bases between. CDR1 is SGHAT, CDR2 FQNNGV, per germline. The CDR3 covers 18 residues. The CDR3 nucleotides read TGTGCCAGCAGCGGGAGAGGAATCGGCCTTAGCTCCTACAATGAGCAGTTCTTC. It encodes CASSGRGIGLSSYNEQFF.

The V call is TRBV4-2, the J call TRBJ2-3, with 7 bases lining up with TRBD1. CDR3 length: 16 residues. The ends lost 0 bases at V and 3 bases at J; junction bases unmatched: 6. Germline CDR1 reads LGHNA; CDR2 reads YNFKEQ. CDR3 loop: CASSQEQGWETDTQYF. The CDR3 bases are TGTGCCAGCAGCCAAGAACAGGGGTGGGAAACAGATACGCAGTATTTT.

J is TRBJ2-2 and V is TRBV7-2; D remains unclear. Per germline, CDR1 SGHTA and CDR2 FQGNSA. V dropped 1 base and J dropped 5 bases, with 11 bases sitting between them. The length of the CDR3 is 15 residues. The CDR3 coding sequence is TGTGCCAGCAGCTTAGTAGGTCTAGGAACCGGGGAGCTGTTTTTT. Protein sequence: CASSLVGLGTGELFF.

The V call is TRBV7-6, the J call TRBJ2-2, with D possibly TRBD2 on 6 matching bases. Trimming shortened V by 5 bases and J by 0 bases, and 7 bases separated the two germline ends. Germline-derived CDR1 and CDR2 are SGHVS and FNYEAQ. The CDR3 spans 14 residues. DNA for the CDR3: TGTGCCAGCAGCCGGGAGACGAACACCGGGGAGCTGTTTTTT. Its translation is CASSRETNTGELFF.